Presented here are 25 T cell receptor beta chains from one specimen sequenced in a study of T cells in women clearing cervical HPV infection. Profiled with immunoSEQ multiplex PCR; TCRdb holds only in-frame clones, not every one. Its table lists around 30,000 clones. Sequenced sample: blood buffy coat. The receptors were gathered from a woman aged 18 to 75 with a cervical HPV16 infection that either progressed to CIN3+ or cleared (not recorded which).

Here the CDR3 reads CAIKGSSALNEQFF. Partial CDR3 DNA: TGTGCCATCAAGGGATCTAGCGCACTCAATGAG. The gene calls are TRBV10-3 and TRBJ2-1, with a possible D match to TRBD2 (6 bases). The read finishes 3 residues shy of the CDR3 end, and the germline J gene is used to complete it. V dropped 7 bases and J dropped 6 bases, with 16 bases sitting between them. The CDR3 is made up of 14 amino acids. Germline V gives CDR1 ENHRY, CDR2 SYGVKD.

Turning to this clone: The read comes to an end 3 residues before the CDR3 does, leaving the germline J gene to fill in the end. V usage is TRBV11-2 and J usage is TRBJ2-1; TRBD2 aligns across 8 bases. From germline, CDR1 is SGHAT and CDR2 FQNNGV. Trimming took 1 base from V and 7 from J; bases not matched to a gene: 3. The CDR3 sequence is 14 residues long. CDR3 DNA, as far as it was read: TGTGCCAGCAGCTTAGCGGGGGGGCATAATGAG. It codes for CASSLAGGHNE. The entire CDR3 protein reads CASSLAGGHNEQFF.

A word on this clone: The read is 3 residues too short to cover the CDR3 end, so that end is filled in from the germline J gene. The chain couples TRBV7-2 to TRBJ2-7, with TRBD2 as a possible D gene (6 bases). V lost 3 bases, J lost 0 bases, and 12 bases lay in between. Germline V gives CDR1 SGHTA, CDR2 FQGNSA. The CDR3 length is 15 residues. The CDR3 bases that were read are TGTGCCAGCAGCTTGGTAGCGGAGTTCTCCTACGAG. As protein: CASSLVAEFSYE. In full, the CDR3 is CASSLVAEFSYEQYF.

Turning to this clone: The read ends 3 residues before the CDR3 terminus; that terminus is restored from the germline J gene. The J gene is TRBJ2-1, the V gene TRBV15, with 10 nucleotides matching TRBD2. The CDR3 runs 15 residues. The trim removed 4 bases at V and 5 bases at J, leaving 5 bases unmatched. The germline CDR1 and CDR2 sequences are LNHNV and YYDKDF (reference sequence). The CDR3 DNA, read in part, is TGTGCCACCAGCATGGAACTAGCGGGGAACAATGAG. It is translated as CATSMELAGNNE. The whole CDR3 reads CATSMELAGNNEQFF.

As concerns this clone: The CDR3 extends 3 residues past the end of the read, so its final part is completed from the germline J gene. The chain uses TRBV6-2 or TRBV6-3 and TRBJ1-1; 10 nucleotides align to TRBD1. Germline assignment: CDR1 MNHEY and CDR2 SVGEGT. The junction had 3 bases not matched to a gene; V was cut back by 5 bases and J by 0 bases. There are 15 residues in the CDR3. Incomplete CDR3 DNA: TGTGCCAGCAGTCCGGACAGGGGGGTGAACACTGAA. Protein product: CASSPDRGVNTE. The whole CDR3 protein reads CASSPDRGVNTEAFF.

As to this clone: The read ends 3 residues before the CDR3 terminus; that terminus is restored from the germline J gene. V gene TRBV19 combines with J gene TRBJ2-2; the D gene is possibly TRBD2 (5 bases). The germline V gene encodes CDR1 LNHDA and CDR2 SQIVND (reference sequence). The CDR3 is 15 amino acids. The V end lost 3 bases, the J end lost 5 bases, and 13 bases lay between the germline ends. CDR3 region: CASSIVSDLTGELFF. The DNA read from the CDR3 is TGTGCCAGTAGTATTGTTAGCGACCTAACCGGGGAG. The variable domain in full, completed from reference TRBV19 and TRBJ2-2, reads DGGITQSPKYLFRKEGQNVTLSCEQNLNHDAMYWYRQDPGQGLRLIYYSQIVNDFQKGDIAEGYSVSREKKESFPLTVTSAQKNPTAFYLCASSIVSDLTGELFFGEGSRLTVL.

Partial CDR3 DNA: TGTGCCAGTAGTATCCGACTAGCGGGAGGGGAAGAGACC. Translation: CASSIRLAGGEET. The entire CDR3 protein is CASSIRLAGGEETQYF. The V and J genes are TRBV19 and TRBJ2-5; the match to TRBD2 covers 14 bases. The CDR3 end falls 3 residues outside the read, so it is completed with the germline J gene. The CDR3 sequence is 16 residues long. V shed 3 bases and J 3 bases; nucleotides not matched to a gene: 3. Germline V gene lookup returns CDR1 LNHDA and CDR2 SQIVND (reference sequence). The full variable domain, its missing parts supplied by reference TRBV19 and TRBJ2-5, is DGGITQSPKYLFRKEGQNVTLSCEQNLNHDAMYWYRQDPGQGLRLIYYSQIVNDFQKGDIAEGYSVSREKKESFPLTVTSAQKNPTAFYLCASSIRLAGGEETQYFGPGTRLLVL.

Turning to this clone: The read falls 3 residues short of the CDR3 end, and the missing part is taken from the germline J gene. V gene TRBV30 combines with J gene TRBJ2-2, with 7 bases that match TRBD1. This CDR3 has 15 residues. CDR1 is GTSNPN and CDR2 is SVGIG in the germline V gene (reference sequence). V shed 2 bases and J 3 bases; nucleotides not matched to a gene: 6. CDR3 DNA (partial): TGTGCCTGGAGTCTAGGGACAGAACACACCGGGGAG. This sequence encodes CAWSLGTEHTGE. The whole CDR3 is CAWSLGTEHTGELFF.

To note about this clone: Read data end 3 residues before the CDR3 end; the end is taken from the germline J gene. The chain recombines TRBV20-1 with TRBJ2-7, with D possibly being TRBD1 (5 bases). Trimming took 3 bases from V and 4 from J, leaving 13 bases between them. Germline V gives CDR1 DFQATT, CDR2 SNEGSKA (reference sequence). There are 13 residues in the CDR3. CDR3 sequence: CSARGGREYEQYF. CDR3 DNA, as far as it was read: TGCAGTGCTAGGGGTGGCAGGGAATACGAG.

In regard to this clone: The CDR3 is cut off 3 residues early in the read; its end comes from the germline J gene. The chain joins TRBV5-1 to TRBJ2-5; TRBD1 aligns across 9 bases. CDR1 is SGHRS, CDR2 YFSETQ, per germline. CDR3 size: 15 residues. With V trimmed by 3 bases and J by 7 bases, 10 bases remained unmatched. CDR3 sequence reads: CASSSGDRVGGTQYF. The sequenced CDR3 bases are TGCGCCAGCAGCTCGGGGGACAGGGTCGGGGGGACC.

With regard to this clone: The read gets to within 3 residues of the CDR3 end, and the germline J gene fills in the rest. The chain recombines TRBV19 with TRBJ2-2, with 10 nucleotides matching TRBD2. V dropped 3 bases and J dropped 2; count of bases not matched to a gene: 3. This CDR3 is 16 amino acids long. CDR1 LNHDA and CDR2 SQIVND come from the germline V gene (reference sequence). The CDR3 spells CASSITLAGNTGELFF. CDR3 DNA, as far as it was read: TGTGCCAGTAGTATCACACTAGCGGGAAACACCGGGGAG.

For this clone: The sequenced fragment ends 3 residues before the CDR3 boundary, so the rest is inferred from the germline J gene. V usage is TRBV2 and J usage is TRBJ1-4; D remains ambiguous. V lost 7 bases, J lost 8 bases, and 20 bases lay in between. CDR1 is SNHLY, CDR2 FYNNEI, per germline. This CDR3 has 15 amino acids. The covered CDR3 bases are TGTGCCAGCAATGTGAGGGCCCGGACGGGGGAAAAA. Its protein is CASNVRARTGEK. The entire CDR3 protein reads CASNVRARTGEKLFF.

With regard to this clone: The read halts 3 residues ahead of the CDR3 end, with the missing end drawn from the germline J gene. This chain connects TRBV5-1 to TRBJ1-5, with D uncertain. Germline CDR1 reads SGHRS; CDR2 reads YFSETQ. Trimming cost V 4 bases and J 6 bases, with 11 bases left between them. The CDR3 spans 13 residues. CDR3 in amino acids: CASSPLTAQPQHF. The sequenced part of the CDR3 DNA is TGCGCCAGCAGCCCCCTTACAGCTCAGCCC.

The covered CDR3 bases are TGTGCCACCAGCAGAGATAAAGGGGGAGTTGAAAAA. Amino acid sequence: CATSRDKGGVEK. The full CDR3 is CATSRDKGGVEKLFF. The rearrangement joins TRBV15 to TRBJ1-4; possibly TRBD1 for D (6 bases). The CDR3 end falls 3 residues outside the read, so it is completed with the germline J gene. Germline-derived CDR1 and CDR2 are LNHNV and YYDKDF (reference sequence). CDR3 length: 15 residues. V lost 0 bases to trimming and J lost 7 bases, with 12 bases between them.

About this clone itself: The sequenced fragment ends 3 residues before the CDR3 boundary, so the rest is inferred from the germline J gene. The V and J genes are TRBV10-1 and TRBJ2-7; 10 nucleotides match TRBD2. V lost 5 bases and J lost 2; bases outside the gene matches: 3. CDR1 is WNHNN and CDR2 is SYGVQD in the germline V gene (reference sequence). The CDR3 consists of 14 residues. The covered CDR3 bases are TGCGCCAGCAGTCCGAGCGGGGGGGCCTACGAG. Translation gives CASSPSGGAYE. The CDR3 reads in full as CASSPSGGAYEQYF.

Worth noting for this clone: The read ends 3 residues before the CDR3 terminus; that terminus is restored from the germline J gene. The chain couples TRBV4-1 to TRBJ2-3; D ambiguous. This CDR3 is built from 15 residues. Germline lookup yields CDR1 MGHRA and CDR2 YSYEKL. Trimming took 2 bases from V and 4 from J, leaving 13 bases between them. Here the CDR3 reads CASSQPLDQSDTQYF. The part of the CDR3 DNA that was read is TGCGCCAGCAGCCAACCCCTAGACCAGTCAGATACG.

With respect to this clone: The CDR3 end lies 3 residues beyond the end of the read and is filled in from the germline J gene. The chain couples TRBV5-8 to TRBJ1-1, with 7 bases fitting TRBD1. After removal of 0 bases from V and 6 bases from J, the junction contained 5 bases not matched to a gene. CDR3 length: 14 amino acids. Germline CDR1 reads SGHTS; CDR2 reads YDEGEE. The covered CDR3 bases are TGTGCCAGCAGCTTGGAGGGGGCGAGCGCTGAA. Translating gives CASSLEGASAE. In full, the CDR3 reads CASSLEGASAEAFF.

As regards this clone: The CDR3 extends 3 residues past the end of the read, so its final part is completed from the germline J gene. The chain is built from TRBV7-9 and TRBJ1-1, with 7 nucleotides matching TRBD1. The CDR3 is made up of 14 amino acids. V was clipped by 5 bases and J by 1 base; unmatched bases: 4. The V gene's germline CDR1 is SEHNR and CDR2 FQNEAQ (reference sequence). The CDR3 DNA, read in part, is TGTGCCAGCAGCAAGGGACAGCCGAACACTGAA. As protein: CASSKGQPNTE. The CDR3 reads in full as CASSKGQPNTEAFF.

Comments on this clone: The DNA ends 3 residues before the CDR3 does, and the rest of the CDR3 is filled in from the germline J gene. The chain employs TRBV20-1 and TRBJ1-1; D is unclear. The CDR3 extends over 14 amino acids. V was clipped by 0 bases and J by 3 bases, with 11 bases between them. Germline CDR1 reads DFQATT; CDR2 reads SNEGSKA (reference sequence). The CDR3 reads CSARDPRGDTEAFF. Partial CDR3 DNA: TGCAGTGCTAGAGATCCGCGGGGTGACACTGAA.

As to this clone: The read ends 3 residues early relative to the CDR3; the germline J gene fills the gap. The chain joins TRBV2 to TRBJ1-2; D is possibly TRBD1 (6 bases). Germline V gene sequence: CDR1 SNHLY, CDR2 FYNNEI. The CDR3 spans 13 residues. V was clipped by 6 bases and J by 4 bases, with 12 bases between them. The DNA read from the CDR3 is TGTGCCAGCAGCATCGACAGGAGCTATGGC. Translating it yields CASSIDRSYG. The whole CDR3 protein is CASSIDRSYGYTF.

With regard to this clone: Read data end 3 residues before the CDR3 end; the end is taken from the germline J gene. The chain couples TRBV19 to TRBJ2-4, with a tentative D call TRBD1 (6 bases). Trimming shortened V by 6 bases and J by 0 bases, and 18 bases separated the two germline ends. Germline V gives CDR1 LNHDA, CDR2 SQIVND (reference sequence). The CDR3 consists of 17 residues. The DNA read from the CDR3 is TGTGCCAGTAGCCTCACCAGACAGGATGTAGCCAAAAACATT. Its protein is CASSLTRQDVAKNI. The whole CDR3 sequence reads CASSLTRQDVAKNIQYF.

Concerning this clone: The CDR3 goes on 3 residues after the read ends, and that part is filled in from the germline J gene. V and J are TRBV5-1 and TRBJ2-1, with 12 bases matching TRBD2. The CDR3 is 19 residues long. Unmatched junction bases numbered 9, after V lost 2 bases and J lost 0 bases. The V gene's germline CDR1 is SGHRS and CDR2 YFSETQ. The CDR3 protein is CASSFLAGGPLGSYNEQFF. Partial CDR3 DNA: TGCGCCAGCAGCTTCCTAGCGGGGGGGCCGTTGGGCTCCTACAATGAG. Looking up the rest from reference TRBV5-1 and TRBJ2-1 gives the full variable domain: KAGVTQTPRYLIKTRGQQVTLSCSPISGHRSVSWYQQTPGQGLQFLFEYFSETQRNKGNFPGRFSGRQFSNSRSEMNVSTLELGDSALYLCASSFLAGGPLGSYNEQFFGPGTRLTVL.

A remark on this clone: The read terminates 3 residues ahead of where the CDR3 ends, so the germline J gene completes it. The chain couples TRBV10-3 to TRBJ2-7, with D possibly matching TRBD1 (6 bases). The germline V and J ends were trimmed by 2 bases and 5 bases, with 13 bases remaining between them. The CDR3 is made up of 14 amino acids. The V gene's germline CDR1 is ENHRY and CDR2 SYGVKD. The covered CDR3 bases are TGTGCCATCAGTGAGCGTCAGGGGAGAGACGAG. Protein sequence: CAISERQGRDE. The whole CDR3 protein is CAISERQGRDEQYF.

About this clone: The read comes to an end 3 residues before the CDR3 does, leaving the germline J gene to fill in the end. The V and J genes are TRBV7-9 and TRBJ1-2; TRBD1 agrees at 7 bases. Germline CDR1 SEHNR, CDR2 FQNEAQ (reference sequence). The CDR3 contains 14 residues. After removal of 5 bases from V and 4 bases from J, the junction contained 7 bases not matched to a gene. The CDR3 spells CASSPRQGTYGYTF. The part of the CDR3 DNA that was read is TGTGCCAGCAGCCCACGACAGGGAACCTATGGC.

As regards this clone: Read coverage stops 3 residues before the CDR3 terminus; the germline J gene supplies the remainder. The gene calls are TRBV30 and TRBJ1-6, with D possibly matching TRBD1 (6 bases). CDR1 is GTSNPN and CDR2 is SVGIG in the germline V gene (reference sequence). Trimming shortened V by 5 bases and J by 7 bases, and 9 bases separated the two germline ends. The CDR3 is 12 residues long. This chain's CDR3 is CAWAGVNSPLHF. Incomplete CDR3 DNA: TGTGCCTGGGCAGGGGTGAATTCACCC.